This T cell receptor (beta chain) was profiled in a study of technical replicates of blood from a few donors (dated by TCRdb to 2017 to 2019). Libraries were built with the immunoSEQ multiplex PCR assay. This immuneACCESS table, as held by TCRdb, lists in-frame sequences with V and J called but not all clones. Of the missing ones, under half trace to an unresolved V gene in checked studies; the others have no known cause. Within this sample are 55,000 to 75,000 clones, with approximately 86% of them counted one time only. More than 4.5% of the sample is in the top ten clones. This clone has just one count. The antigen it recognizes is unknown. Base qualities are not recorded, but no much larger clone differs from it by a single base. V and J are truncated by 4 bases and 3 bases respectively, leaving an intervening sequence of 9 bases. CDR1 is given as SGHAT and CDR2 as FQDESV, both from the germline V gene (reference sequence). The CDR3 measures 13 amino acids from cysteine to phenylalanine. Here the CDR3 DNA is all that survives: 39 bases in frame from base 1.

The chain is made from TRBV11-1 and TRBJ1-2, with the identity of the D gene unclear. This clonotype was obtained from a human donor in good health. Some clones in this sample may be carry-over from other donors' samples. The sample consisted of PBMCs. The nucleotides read TGTGCCAGCAGCTCGTCCTCGGACTATGGCTACACCTTC. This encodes CASSSSSDYGYTF.